The following is a T cell receptor (beta chain) sequence with its context. The germline gives CDR1 ENHRY, CDR2 SYGVKD. V dropped 5 bases and J dropped 5; count of bases not matched to a gene: 2. The CDR3 consists of 12 residues. These data originate in a study of long-term antiretroviral therapy in people with HIV. Runs used v3.0 of the immunoSEQ assay and were done at survey level. Profiled with immunoSEQ multiplex PCR; TCRdb holds only in-frame clones, not every one. The table shows about 27,000 clones, with approximately 78% occurring only once. This receptor was taken from a man in his forties or fifties with HIV. The chain links TRBV10-3 to TRBJ1-1, with 7 bases aligning to TRBD1. This specimen was unsorted PBMCs, taken 3 years after starting antiretroviral therapy. The CDR3 here is CAISQGDTEAFF. The DNA for the CDR3 is TGTGCCATCAGTCAGGGGGATACTGAAGCTTTCTTT.